These 17 T cell receptor beta chains were all obtained from the same sample, sequenced in a study of siplizumab effects on memory and regulatory T cells. Clones were read by immunoSEQ multiplex PCR, and TCRdb kept only the in-frame ones, dropping some. The table shows over 11,000 clones, with about 49% occurring only once. The cells of the mixed lymphocyte reaction underwent an approximately six-day coculture at 37°C. These receptors' antigens are unknown. The source material was CFSE-low (dividing) CD4+ T cells sorted from an allogeneic mixed lymphocyte reaction. The receptors were sampled from a human donor in good health; the cells came from an allogeneic mixed lymphocyte reaction.

This clone was found a few times. The chain links TRBV18 to TRBJ2-4; TRBD2 aligns across 7 bases. This CDR3 contains 15 residues. The germline CDR1 and CDR2 sequences are KGHSH and LQKENI. V lost 3 bases and J lost 0; bases outside the gene matches: 2. The CDR3 bases are TGTGCCAGCTCACCGACTAGCCTAGCCAAAAACATTCAGTACTTC. It translates to CASSPTSLAKNIQYF.

This clone was observed a handful of times. This chain joins TRBV27 and TRBJ2-5, with TRBD2 matching over 8 bases. Germline CDR1 reads MNHEY; CDR2 reads SMNVEV (reference sequence). Germline trimming cut 5 bases from V and 9 bases from J; bases unmatched to any gene: 14. The CDR3 is 15 residues long. The CDR3 loop reads CASSRGPSSGRAQYF. The CDR3 nucleotides read TGTGCCAGCAGTAGAGGACCGTCTAGCGGGCGGGCCCAGTACTTC.

The V call is TRBV28, the J call TRBJ1-4; no definite D call. V shed 4 bases and J shed 5 bases, with 8 bases lying between them. The CDR3 extends over 13 amino acids. Germline V gene data show CDR1 as MDHEN and CDR2 as SYDVKM. The CDR3 nucleotides are TGTGCCAGCAGTTCCACCCCGAATGAAAAACTGTTTTTT. Protein product: CASSSTPNEKLFF.

The V call is TRBV5-4, the J call TRBJ2-5; D is undetermined. V was clipped by 3 bases and J by 5 bases, with 17 bases between them. The CDR3 runs 15 residues. Per the germline V gene, CDR1 is SGHNT and CDR2 is YYREEE (reference sequence). The CDR3 DNA reads as TGTGCCAGCAGCTCCCCACGAGACTTGGCGGAGACCCAGTACTTC. Encoded protein: CASSSPRDLAETQYF.

The chain couples TRBV19 to TRBJ2-1; the D gene is possibly TRBD2 (5 bases). The CDR3 is 13 amino acids. Germline V CDR1 and CDR2: LNHDA, SQIVND (reference sequence). V lost 5 bases and J 12 bases, leaving 17 bases between the germline ends. CDR3 DNA sequence: TGTGCCAGTAGTCCCCTCGGACTTACGGGGCAGTTCTTC. This sequence encodes CASSPLGLTGQFF.

J is TRBJ1-3 and V is TRBV10-2, with D perhaps matching TRBD1 (6 bases). Germline V lookup: CDR1 WSHSY, CDR2 SAAADI. V lost 7 bases to trimming and J lost 2 bases, with 15 bases between them. The CDR3 runs to 15 residues. The CDR3 region has the DNA TGCGCCAGCACCATAGGGGGGCAACCTGGAAACACCATATATTTT. Amino acid sequence: CASTIGGQPGNTIYF.

J is TRBJ1-2 and V is TRBV19; D possibly corresponds to TRBD1 (6 bases). This CDR3 region has 12 residues. The V end lost 5 bases, the J end lost 8 bases, and 12 bases lay between the germline ends. Germline assignment: CDR1 LNHDA and CDR2 SQIVND (reference sequence). The CDR3 nucleotides are TGTGCCAGTAGTCCACAGGGTCGGGGCTACACCTTC. This translates into CASSPQGRGYTF.

The chain is built from TRBV7-8 and TRBJ2-2, with 13 bases identical to TRBD2. Trimming removed 6 bases from V and 2 bases from J; junction bases left unmatched: 6. The CDR3 covers 17 residues. Per germline, CDR1 SGHVS and CDR2 FQNEAQ. The CDR3 spells CASRKLGLAGNTGELFF. DNA of the CDR3: TGTGCCAGCAGAAAATTGGGACTAGCGGGAAACACCGGGGAGCTGTTTTTT. Together with reference TRBV7-8 and TRBJ2-2, the CDR3 gives the full variable domain: GAGVSQSPRYKVAKRGQDVALRCDPISGHVSLFWYQQALGQGPEFLTYFQNEAQLDKSGLPSDRFFAERPEGSVSTLKIQRTQQEDSAVYLCASRKLGLAGNTGELFFGEGSRLTVL.

By share, this clone ranks as medium-sized. The rearrangement links TRBV11-3 to TRBJ1-6; D ambiguous. Germline lookup yields CDR1 SGHNT and CDR2 YENEEA. This CDR3 comprises 13 residues. Trimming cost V 1 base and J 4 bases, with 2 bases left between them. DNA for the CDR3: TGTGCCAGCAGCTTAGCGTATAATTCACCCCTCCACTTT. It encodes CASSLAYNSPLHF.

This clone has just one count. The chain links TRBV30 to TRBJ1-6, with a possible D match to TRBD1 (5 bases). Germline loops: CDR1 GTSNPN, CDR2 SVGIG (reference sequence). V lost 2 bases and J 10 bases, leaving 21 bases between the germline ends. The CDR3 spans 16 residues. This CDR3 is CAWSRGAWGAGSPLHF. For the CDR3, the DNA is TGTGCCTGGAGTAGAGGGGCGTGGGGTGCTGGGTCACCCCTCCACTTT.

V gene TRBV29-1 combines with J gene TRBJ1-2, with D unresolved. V lost 3 bases, J lost 4 bases, and 12 bases lay in between. The CDR3 length is 13 residues. CDR1 SQVTM and CDR2 ANQGSEA come from the germline V gene. The CDR3 nucleotides are TGCAGCGTTGATCGGGTGCCCGGCTATGGCTACACCTTC. Protein product: CSVDRVPGYGYTF.

This clone was counted a few times. The chain combines TRBV6-5 with TRBJ1-1; no clear D. The ends were cut back, 8 bases at V and 0 bases at J, with 10 bases in the middle. Germline V gene sequence: CDR1 MNHEY, CDR2 SVGAGI. The CDR3 has 13 residues. The CDR3 region is CASAHKMNTEAFF. In DNA form, the CDR3 reads TGTGCCAGCGCCCACAAAATGAACACTGAAGCTTTCTTT.

This rearrangement joins TRBV18 to TRBJ1-3; D may be TRBD1 (6 bases). The CDR3 runs to 15 residues. CDR1 and CDR2 from the germline V gene are KGHSH and LQKENI. The V gene lost 2 bases and the J gene lost 0 bases, with 8 bases spanning the gap. The DNA for the CDR3 is TGTGCCAGCTCACCATACAGGGACTCTGGAAACACCATATATTTT. Translation gives CASSPYRDSGNTIYF.

This clone has only a few counts. J is TRBJ1-1 and V is TRBV28; TRBD1 agrees at 7 bases. The V gene's germline CDR1 is MDHEN and CDR2 SYDVKM. V was clipped by 10 bases and J by 1 base; unmatched bases: 6. There are 13 residues in the CDR3. CDR3 protein: CAIDDRANTEAFF. CDR3 in DNA: TGTGCCATTGACGACAGGGCGAACACTGAAGCTTTCTTT.

The chain is built from TRBV29-1 and TRBJ1-1; TRBD1 is a possible D gene (5 bases). Trimming took off 1 base at V and 5 bases at J, with 11 bases between the two ends. This CDR3 is built from 13 residues. CDR1 is SQVTM, CDR2 ANQGSEA, per germline. The CDR3 spells CSVEGQGGTEAFF. The CDR3 region has the DNA TGCAGCGTTGAAGGGCAGGGAGGGACTGAAGCTTTCTTT.

The chain recombines TRBV7-3 with TRBJ2-2; D ambiguous. The CDR3 is made up of 14 amino acids. Germline loops: CDR1 SGHTA, CDR2 FQGTGA. V lost 1 base, J lost 6 bases, and 9 bases lay in between. The CDR3 is CASSLRTLPGELFF. The DNA for the CDR3 is TGTGCCAGCAGCTTAAGGACCCTGCCCGGGGAGCTGTTTTTT.

V gene TRBV6-1 combines with J gene TRBJ2-7; 7 bases align to TRBD2. Germline V lookup: CDR1 MNHNS, CDR2 SASEGT. V lost 7 bases, J lost 5 bases, and 2 bases stayed unmatched. This CDR3 is built from 11 residues. CDR3 DNA sequence: TGTGCCAGCAAAGCGGGACACGAGCAGTACTTC. The encoded protein is CASKAGHEQYF.